Listed here are 25 T cell receptor beta chains from one sample, sequenced in a study of T cell repertoires in ileal Crohn's disease. Libraries were prepared by immunoSEQ multiplex PCR; TCRdb keeps only in-frame clonotypes and omits some of them. This table holds thousands of clones, less than 80% found once. As to time point: proximal margin of the surgical specimen (macroscopically non-inflamed). Sequences were obtained from ileal tissue. The receptors here all came from an adult with Crohn's disease.

The chain links TRBV4-1 to TRBJ2-7; TRBD1 might be the D (5 bases). V lost 0 bases and J lost 3, with 12 bases in between. CDR3 size: 15 residues. Germline-derived CDR1 and CDR2 are MGHRA and YSYEKL. CDR3 nucleotides: TGCGCCAGCAGCCAAGATCGGGTAGGGGTCTACGAGCAGTACTTC. Amino acid sequence: CASSQDRVGVYEQYF.

The chain carries TRBV28 and TRBJ2-7, with D unresolved. The CDR3 is made up of 14 amino acids. Germline-derived CDR1 and CDR2 are MDHEN and SYDVKM. V lost 6 bases to trimming and J lost 4 bases, with 16 bases between them. The CDR3 DNA sequence: TGTGCCAGCAGCCCCCGGGTCTTCCGTTACGAGCAGTACTTC. Encoded protein: CASSPRVFRYEQYF.

V is TRBV19 and J is TRBJ2-7, with D possibly being TRBD1 (5 bases). Germline-derived CDR1 and CDR2 are LNHDA and SQIVND (reference sequence). The germline V and J ends were trimmed by 2 bases and 3 bases, with 14 bases remaining between them. This CDR3 has 15 amino acids. The CDR3 reads CASSISVQGSYEQYF. CDR3 sequence (DNA): TGTGCCAGTAGTATAAGTGTTCAGGGAAGCTACGAGCAGTACTTC. The variable domain in full, completed from reference TRBV19 and TRBJ2-7, reads DGGITQSPKYLFRKEGQNVTLSCEQNLNHDAMYWYRQDPGQGLRLIYYSQIVNDFQKGDIAEGYSVSREKKESFPLTVTSAQKNPTAFYLCASSISVQGSYEQYFGPGTRLTVT.

The genes are TRBV18 and TRBJ2-7; D might be TRBD1 (6 bases). Trimming pared 2 bases from V and 3 bases from J, leaving 14 bases between. The CDR3 is 15 residues long. Germline assignment: CDR1 KGHSH and CDR2 LQKENI. The CDR3 protein is CASSPGQLGGYEQYF. As DNA, the CDR3 is TGTGCCAGCTCACCAGGACAGCTAGGGGGCTACGAGCAGTACTTC.

The rearrangement uses TRBV2 and TRBJ1-1; 10 bases line up with TRBD1. With V trimmed by 10 bases and J by 5 bases, 7 bases remained unmatched. Germline CDR1 reads SNHLY; CDR2 reads FYNNEI. CDR3 length: 13 residues. The CDR3 is CATRTGGNTEAFF. The CDR3 bases are TGTGCCACCAGGACAGGGGGAAATACTGAAGCTTTCTTT.

V is TRBV9 and J is TRBJ1-4, with unresolved D. The V gene lost 0 bases and the J gene lost 5 bases, with 11 bases spanning the gap. Germline V gene lookup returns CDR1 SGDLS and CDR2 YYNGEE. The CDR3 runs to 15 residues. In nucleotides, the CDR3 is TGTGCCAGCAGCGTAGGAGAGGTTTGGAATGAAAAACTGTTTTTT. Amino acids: CASSVGEVWNEKLFF. Supplemented by reference TRBV9 and TRBJ1-4, the full variable domain reads DSGVTQTPKHLITATGQRVTLRCSPRSGDLSVYWYQQSLDQGLQFLIQYYNGEERAKGNILERFSAQQFPDLHSELNLSSLELGDSALYFCASSVGEVWNEKLFFGSGTQLSVL.

V is TRBV7-8 and J is TRBJ1-5; D may be TRBD1 (5 bases). The CDR3 spans 14 residues. V lost 1 base and J 9 bases, leaving 13 bases between the germline ends. Germline-derived CDR1 and CDR2 are SGHVS and FQNEAQ. The CDR3 DNA is TGTGCCAGCAGCTTAGAAGATTCGAGGGGGCCCCAGCATTTT. Its protein product is CASSLEDSRGPQHF.

Concerning this clone itself: This sample includes further DNA sequences coding for the same CDR3. The chain has TRBV28 and TRBJ2-7; D gene unclear. CDR1 MDHEN and CDR2 SYDVKM come from the germline V gene. This CDR3 is built from 11 residues. Trimming stripped 7 bases from V and 1 base from J, with 5 bases between. CDR3: CASKNSYEQYF. The DNA for the CDR3 is TGTGCCAGCAAGAATTCCTACGAGCAGTACTTC.

The V call is TRBV6-5, the J call TRBJ2-7; D is possibly TRBD1 (7 bases). The CDR3 consists of 15 residues. V lost 6 bases and J lost 2, with 17 bases in between. Per germline, CDR1 MNHEY and CDR2 SVGAGI. This chain's CDR3 is CASSPRGALTYEQYF. CDR3 nucleotide sequence: TGTGCCAGCAGCCCCAGGGGGGCGCTGACCTACGAGCAGTACTTC.

The genes are TRBV9 and TRBJ2-5; 14 nucleotides match TRBD2. The length of the CDR3 is 18 residues. The J segment lost 1 base and the V segment lost 3 bases, leaving 8 bases of the junction unmatched. Germline V lookup: CDR1 SGDLS, CDR2 YYNGEE. The CDR3 protein is CASSEGLAGARVQETQYF. In DNA, the CDR3 is TGTGCCAGCAGCGAGGGACTAGCGGGGGCCCGCGTCCAAGAGACCCAGTACTTC.

The V and J genes are TRBV6-6 and TRBJ2-5, with unresolved D. This CDR3 region has 15 residues. Germline-derived CDR1 and CDR2 are MNHNY and SVGAGI (reference sequence). Trimming removed 1 base from V and 2 bases from J, with 11 bases in between. The CDR3 sequence is CASSYYRPAQETQYF. In nucleotides, the CDR3 is TGTGCCAGCAGTTACTACCGACCCGCTCAAGAGACCCAGTACTTC.

The rearrangement links TRBV6-1 to TRBJ1-1; perhaps TRBD1 as D (6 bases). Deletions cut 6 bases from V and 4 bases from J, with 18 bases between. CDR1 and CDR2 (germline): MNHNS, SASEGT. This CDR3 has 15 amino acids. This CDR3 reads CASSSQGGGGTEAFF. Here the CDR3 DNA reads TGTGCCAGCAGCTCCCAAGGGGGTGGGGGCACTGAAGCTTTCTTT.

By sample fraction, this clone is medium-sized (0.01 to 0.1%). The chain employs TRBV10-3 and TRBJ2-7; TRBD1 is a possible D gene (6 bases). The germline V gene encodes CDR1 ENHRY and CDR2 SYGVKD. The length of the CDR3 is 14 residues. V was shortened by 2 bases and J by 2 bases, with 10 bases between the two germline ends. Here the CDR3 DNA reads TGTGCCATCAGTGAGCCCGACAGGACCTACGAGCAGTACTTC. It specifies CAISEPDRTYEQYF.

V usage is TRBV19 and J usage is TRBJ1-3; D not resolved. This CDR3 is 11 amino acids long. Trimming shortened V by 7 bases and J by 6 bases, and 7 bases separated the two germline ends. Germline CDR1 reads LNHDA; CDR2 reads SQIVND (reference sequence). As DNA, the CDR3 is TGTGCCAGTACCCAAACAAACACCATATATTTT. Its protein is CASTQTNTIYF.

This chain links TRBV28 with TRBJ2-3; 8 nucleotides line up with TRBD1. This CDR3 spans 15 amino acids. Trimming took 6 bases from V and 2 from J; bases not matched to a gene: 7. Germline lookup yields CDR1 MDHEN and CDR2 SYDVKM. CDR3 sequence: CASSPGGWYTDTQYF. The CDR3 DNA reads as TGTGCCAGCAGCCCAGGGGGCTGGTACACAGATACGCAGTATTTT.

V gene TRBV28 combines with J gene TRBJ2-7, with D maybe TRBD1 (5 bases). The CDR3 covers 12 residues. CDR1 and CDR2 from the germline V gene are MDHEN and SYDVKM. The V gene lost 5 bases and the J gene lost 3 bases, with 8 bases spanning the gap. CDR3 loop: CASSLRDYEQYF. For the CDR3, the DNA is TGTGCCAGCAGTCTCAGGGACTACGAGCAGTACTTC.

This clone is judged medium-sized (0.01 to 0.1%). The chain combines TRBV6-5 with TRBJ2-7; TRBD1 might be the D (5 bases). Germline values: CDR1 MNHEY, CDR2 SVGAGI. CDR3 length equals 13 residues. With 2 bases removed from V and 3 bases from J, the gap between germline ends came to 8 bases. In nucleotides, the CDR3 is TGTGCCAGCAGTTACAGTCAGGGCTACGAGCAGTACTTC. Translated, it gives CASSYSQGYEQYF.

This chain connects TRBV30 to TRBJ2-7; 7 nucleotides line up with TRBD1. Germline V gene data show CDR1 as GTSNPN and CDR2 as SVGIG (reference sequence). The CDR3 has 12 amino acids. V dropped 7 bases and J dropped 6; count of bases not matched to a gene: 9. The CDR3 sequence is CALNRGKREQYF. CDR3 nucleotides: TGTGCCTTGAACAGGGGAAAACGCGAGCAGTACTTC.

This clone showed up just once. V usage is TRBV28 and J usage is TRBJ2-5; tentative D call: TRBD1 (8 bases). Germline values: CDR1 MDHEN, CDR2 SYDVKM. The CDR3 contains 15 residues. V dropped 6 bases and J dropped 5 bases, with 19 bases sitting between them. CDR3: CASSLTRGRGETQYF. In DNA form, the CDR3 reads TGTGCCAGCAGCCTGACCAGGGGGCGGGGGGAGACCCAGTACTTC.

There are a few counts of this clone. The chain couples TRBV20-1 to TRBJ2-7; TRBD2 is a possible D gene (5 bases). CDR1 is DFQATT and CDR2 is SNEGSKA in the germline V gene (reference sequence). Trimming removed 4 bases from V and 6 bases from J, with 10 bases in between. This CDR3 comprises 11 residues. CDR3 protein: CSAKLVSEQYF. In nucleotides, the CDR3 is TGCAGTGCTAAACTAGTCTCCGAGCAGTACTTC.

The chain links TRBV7-8 to TRBJ1-4, with TRBD1 matching over 12 bases. The CDR3 is 16 amino acids. The V gene's germline CDR1 is SGHVS and CDR2 FQNEAQ. The junction had 6 bases not matched to a gene; V was cut back by 5 bases and J by 5 bases. The CDR3 loop is CASSAGQGANNEKLFF. The CDR3 DNA follows: TGTGCCAGCAGCGCGGGACAGGGGGCGAACAATGAAAAACTGTTTTTT.

Here the CDR3 reads CASSLAGQVGTEAFF. For the CDR3, the DNA is TGTGCCAGCAGCTTAGCAGGGCAGGTAGGGACTGAAGCTTTCTTT. The chain carries TRBV7-2 and TRBJ1-1; D remains unclear. The CDR3 has 15 amino acids. Germline lookup yields CDR1 SGHTA and CDR2 FQGNSA. V lost 0 bases and J lost 5, with 13 bases in between. The full variable domain, its missing parts supplied by reference TRBV7-2 and TRBJ1-1, is GAGVSQSPSNKVTEKGKDVELRCDPISGHTALYWYRQSLGQGLEFLIYFQGNSAPDKSGLPSDRFSAERTGGSVSTLTIQRTQQEDSAVYLCASSLAGQVGTEAFFGQGTRLTVV.

The rearrangement uses TRBV28 and TRBJ2-7; D call uncertain. Germline V gene data show CDR1 as MDHEN and CDR2 as SYDVKM. The CDR3 is made up of 14 amino acids. Trimming cost V 6 bases and J 2 bases, with 14 bases left between them. This chain's CDR3 is CASRYTKGTYEQYF. The CDR3 DNA sequence: TGTGCCAGCAGATATACCAAGGGAACCTACGAGCAGTACTTC. The full variable domain, its missing parts supplied by reference TRBV28 and TRBJ2-7, is DVKVTQSSRYLVKRTGEKVFLECVQDMDHENMFWYRQDPGLGLRLIYFSYDVKMKEKGDIPEGYSVSREKKERFSLILESASTNQTSMYLCASRYTKGTYEQYFGPGTRLTVT.

The V call is TRBV6-1, the J call TRBJ1-5; 9 nucleotides align to TRBD1. Trimming cost V 2 bases and J 4 bases; bases outside gene matches: 6. This CDR3 comprises 16 residues. Germline assignment: CDR1 MNHNS and CDR2 SASEGT. The CDR3 here is CASSESPTGGNQPQHF. For the CDR3, the DNA is TGTGCCAGCAGTGAAAGTCCGACAGGGGGTAATCAGCCCCAGCATTTT.

V is TRBV27 and J is TRBJ1-1; D not certain. Germline V gene data show CDR1 as MNHEY and CDR2 as SMNVEV (reference sequence). The V end lost 6 bases, the J end lost 5 bases, and 10 bases lay between the germline ends. There are 12 residues in the CDR3. CDR3 bases: TGTGCCAGCAGCCACGGGCGGACTGAAGCTTTCTTT. Protein sequence: CASSHGRTEAFF.